The sequence of this TCR beta chain was determined in a study of blood T cell repertoires in COVID-19. About the study: COVID-19 samples from acute and convalescent phases originated in the United States, Italy and Spain. From T cells, B-cell-depleted T cells, or PBMCs came the material, which was cDNA or gDNA.

Original data processing: Reference gene primer amplification gave nucleated cell count estimates. Clones were read by immunoSEQ multiplex PCR, and TCRdb kept only the in-frame ones, dropping some. The D gene and trimming were derived from the DNA, and the V and J assignments and clone size from that table. The sample yields fewer than 450,000 clones, around nine tenths seen once. This CDR3 has 12 amino acids. The germline gives CDR1 MNHNY, CDR2 SVGAGI (reference sequence). The V end lost 6 bases, the J end lost 9 bases, and 14 bases lay between the germline ends. The sequence was collected from a woman aged 18-35 years who had recovered from COVID-19. The sequencing input was peripheral blood. The gene calls are TRBV6-6 and TRBJ1-1; no firm D call. The CDR3 spells CASRDSEAKAFF. The CDR3, as DNA: TGTGCCAGCAGGGATTCTGAGGCAAAAGCTTTCTTT.